This T cell receptor (beta chain) was retrieved from a study of cytomegalovirus exposure and HLA in healthy donors. The CDR3 loop spans 15 amino acids. Per the germline V gene, CDR1 is SGHKS and CDR2 is YYEKEE (reference sequence). V lost 1 base, J lost 3 bases, and 14 bases lay in between. The PCR had 60 Vbeta and 13 Jbeta primers. Generated by immunoSEQ multiplex PCR, the TCRdb table keeps only in-frame clones and is missing some. The sample consists of approximately 140,000 clones, about four fifths of them appearing once. The TCR was taken from a human donor in good health. Source material: PBMCs. This sequence joins TRBV5-5 and TRBJ2-7; maybe TRBD1 (6 bases). The CDR3 sequence is CASSLWAGDGYEQYF. The CDR3 nucleotides read TGTGCCAGCAGCTTGTGGGCAGGGGATGGCTACGAGCAGTACTTC.